This TCR beta chain was observed in a study of T cell responses to AZD1222 COVID-19 vaccine (dated by TCRdb to the early 2020s). At the level of the whole study: TCR sequencing was performed for 230 to 250 trial participants, of whom roughly 200 were given two doses of AZD1222 and roughly 25 were given two doses of MenACWY control vaccine. Trial participants were enrolled by age into subgroups of 18-55, 56-69 and 70-plus years, and roughly 150, 30 and 60 TCR-sequenced participants, respectively, were included in these subgroups. Study-level results and caveats: Spike-specific TCR breadth and depth rose significantly after two AZD1222 doses compared with day 0 and with MenACWY recipients. CD4 TCRs associated with the vaccine covered the entire spike protein, and the dominant responses were in regions 160-218 and 743-854. Epitopes outside the regions mutated in the B.1.351 and B.1.1.7 variants were reportedly recognized by nearly half of the unique spike-specific TCRs. Only five to seven AZD1222 recipients were SARS-CoV-2 seropositive at baseline, limiting conclusions about previously exposed vaccinees. No day 14 peak-response samples were available, so repertoires were characterized only after the peak T cell response. The 56-69-year group was small, and its depth increase did not reach significance, likely because of low power. Participants were mostly white British and included more females than males, and it was suggested by the authors that clonal diversity may have been underestimated.

From the germline V gene, CDR1 is SGHTA and CDR2 is FQGTGA. From its cysteine to its phenylalanine, the CDR3 spans 13 amino acids. Of all the DNA, just the CDR3 is kept, 39 bases in frame from base 1. V drops 0 bases and J drops 1 base, leaving 3 bases in between. The CDR3 regions of human TCRbeta chains were subjected to immunosequencing. In the paper's pipeline: Repertoire TCRs were matched against a reference library of SARS-CoV-2-specific TCRs generated with the MIRA antigen-specificity platform. Breadth was defined as the fraction of unique TCRs that were SARS-CoV-2-associated. Depth was defined as the fraction of total T cells that were SARS-CoV-2-associated. Using the MIRA data, each spike-specific TCR was mapped to the spike region that the TCR reacts to and placed in a CD4 or CD8 class. Log10-transformed breadth and depth values were compared by one-way ANOVA with Sidak's multiple comparisons tests. TCRdb provides this immuneACCESS table in a form limited to in-frame rearrangements. Some clones are lacking; in checked studies, under half of them reflect an unresolved V gene, and why the rest are absent is not known. That table gives V, J and clone size, and the DNA gave D and trimming. The sample has 120,000 to 150,000 clones on record, roughly 92% of them singletons. The ten largest account for roughly 4% of the sample.

Interpreted using the paper, the time point label stands for: about 28 days (+/-7) after the second vaccine dose. AZD1222 recipients with second doses at about 4 weeks or about 12 weeks were pooled, because spike-specific TCR depth and breadth did not differ between schedules. Vaccinee samples came from UK trials COV001 and COV002, including a single-blind randomized controlled phase 2/3 trial of AZD1222 (ChAdOx1 nCoV-19) in healthy adults. Trial participant PBMC samples were collected at day 0 and day 28 after the second dose for TCRbeta chain sequencing. About this clone: The target of this receptor is not known. No per-base quality is available; no much larger clone lies one base away.

Rearrangement joined TRBV7-3 to TRBJ1-1; the D gene remains uncertain. The sequencing used peripheral blood, collected 28 days after the second AZD1222 dose. The source of this sequence is an adult who received the AZD1222 COVID-19 vaccine. The sequenced DNA: TGTGCCAGCAGCTTAACAGGGAACACTGAAGCTTTCTTT. It translates as CASSLTGNTEAFF. Here the CDR3 is joined to the reference TRBV7-3 and TRBJ1-1 genes, and the full variable domain is: GAGVSQTPSNKVTEKGKYVELRCDPISGHTALYWYRQSLGQGPEFLIYFQGTGAADDSGLPNDRFFAVRPEGSVSTLKIQRTERGDSAVYLCASSLTGNTEAFFGQGTRLTVV.